One and the same sample provided the 27 T cell receptor beta chains below, sequenced in a study of neurological immune-mediated disorders. Time point noted: longitudinal time-point 3. MiXCR, run by TCRdb on the 5' RACE reads, gives a single entry per CDR3 protein. Of more than 95,000 distinct CDR3 sequences in the sample, 10% to 13% were seen once. Sample: PBMCs. These receptors all come from a female donor with HTLV-1-associated myelopathy (HAM/TSP).

This clonotype was observed at least ten times. The CDR3 bases are TGCAGTGCTAGAGATCCTACTAGCGGGGGGGAATACAATGAGCAGTTCTTC. Protein product: CSARDPTSGGEYNEQFF. The gene calls are TRBV20-1 and TRBJ2-1; 13 bases are shared with TRBD2. The V and J ends lost 0 bases and 4 bases, in that order; junction bases with no gene match: 6. CDR1 is DFQATT and CDR2 is SNEGSKA in the germline V gene (reference sequence). The CDR3 contains 17 residues.

This clonotype appeared many times. V is TRBV4-2 and J is TRBJ2-7; D not resolved. CDR1 is LGHNA and CDR2 is YNFKEQ in the germline V gene. This CDR3 is built from 14 residues. V lost 2 bases and J lost 2, with 10 bases in between. CDR3: CASSQSDITYEQYF. DNA for the CDR3: TGTGCCAGCAGCCAATCCGACATTACCTACGAGCAGTACTTC.

This clonotype was counted only a few times. The rearrangement links TRBV5-4 to TRBJ2-1, with 16 bases lining up with TRBD2. CDR3 length: 17 residues. The J segment lost 9 bases and the V segment lost 4 bases, leaving 10 bases of the junction unmatched. Germline V lookup: CDR1 SGHNT, CDR2 YYREEE (reference sequence). The CDR3 DNA reads TGTGCCAGCAGCCCCGGGACTAGCGGGGGGGCCGAGGGTGAGCAGTTCTTC. Translated, it gives CASSPGTSGGAEGEQFF.

This clonotype showed up just a few times. The gene calls are TRBV5-6 and TRBJ2-3; D tentatively fits TRBD1 or TRBD2 (5 bases each). Deletions cut 3 bases from V and 8 bases from J, with 10 bases between. This CDR3 spans 12 amino acids. In germline, CDR1 is SGHDT, CDR2 YYEEEE. The CDR3 region is CASSWDEGTQYF. The CDR3 DNA follows: TGTGCCAGCAGCTGGGACGAGGGTACGCAGTATTTT. The entire variable domain, with the rest obtained from reference TRBV5-6 and TRBJ2-3, is as follows: DAGVTQSPTHLIKTRGQQVTLRCSPKSGHDTVSWYQQALGQGPQFIFQYYEEEERQRGNFPDRFSGHQFPNYSSELNVNALLLGDSALYLCASSWDEGTQYFGPGTRLTVL.

The chain has TRBV6-5 and TRBJ2-3, with 8 bases matching TRBD2. J gave up 4 bases and V 0 bases, and 9 bases lay outside the gene matches. Germline CDR1 reads MNHEY; CDR2 reads SVGAGI. This CDR3 has 17 amino acids. The CDR3 region is CASSYSTIAGPPDTQYF. CDR3 nucleotide sequence: TGTGCCAGCAGTTACTCGACCATAGCGGGGCCTCCAGATACGCAGTATTTT.

This clonotype appeared many times. The chain carries TRBV20-1 and TRBJ1-4; D might be TRBD1 (5 bases). The CDR3 is 11 residues long. Germline V lookup: CDR1 DFQATT, CDR2 SNEGSKA (reference sequence). V was pared by 8 bases and J by 5 bases, with 9 bases between. This chain's CDR3 is CSYRKNEKLFF. CDR3 DNA: TGCAGTTACAGGAAGAATGAAAAACTGTTTTTT.

This clonotype has a count of ten or more. The chain links TRBV28 to TRBJ2-5, with D hard to call. This CDR3 has 13 amino acids. V gave up 5 bases and J gave up 5 bases, with 12 bases separating them. CDR1 MDHEN and CDR2 SYDVKM come from the germline V gene. CDR3 sequence (DNA): TGTGCCAGCAGTCCGGGTAATCGGGAGACCCAGTACTTC. Translating it yields CASSPGNRETQYF.

This clonotype occurred many times. V is TRBV6-5 and J is TRBJ2-7; D remains ambiguous. V was trimmed by 7 bases and J by 3 bases, leaving 13 bases between them. CDR3 length: 13 residues. Germline CDR1 reads MNHEY; CDR2 reads SVGAGI. CDR3 protein: CASTAPGGYEQYF. The CDR3 DNA reads TGTGCCAGCACCGCCCCCGGCGGCTACGAGCAGTACTTC.

This clonotype was detected many times. The genes are TRBV20-1 and TRBJ2-1; 9 bases match TRBD1. Germline assignment: CDR1 DFQATT and CDR2 SNEGSKA (reference sequence). This CDR3 spans 14 amino acids. The ends lost 1 base at V and 7 bases at J; junction bases unmatched: 5. In DNA, the CDR3 is TGCAGTGCTAGAGTTGACAGGGGGAGGAATGAGCAGTTCTTC. Protein: CSARVDRGRNEQFF.

This clonotype was seen at least ten times. The chain has TRBV5-1 and TRBJ2-7, with 7 bases matching TRBD1. The CDR3 is 13 residues long. CDR1 and CDR2 from the germline V gene are SGHRS and YFSETQ. Losses at the gene ends were 6 bases for V and 0 bases for J; bases not matched to a gene: 3. The CDR3 is CASTRDSSYEQYF. CDR3 bases: TGCGCCAGCACCCGGGACAGCTCCTACGAGCAGTACTTC.

The rearrangement links TRBV20-1 to TRBJ2-1; a possible D gene is TRBD1 (6 bases). This CDR3 is built from 14 residues. CDR1 DFQATT and CDR2 SNEGSKA come from the germline V gene (reference sequence). With 6 bases removed from V and 6 bases from J, the gap between germline ends came to 18 bases. The CDR3 reads CSADTGSRGNEQFF. DNA of the CDR3: TGCAGTGCGGATACAGGGAGTAGGGGCAATGAGCAGTTCTTC.

V usage is TRBV19 and J usage is TRBJ1-1; perhaps TRBD1 as D (6 bases). Trimming cost V 5 bases and J 4 bases, with 14 bases left between them. Germline values: CDR1 LNHDA, CDR2 SQIVND (reference sequence). The CDR3 totals 14 residues. CDR3 nucleotides: TGTGCCAGTAGTGACTGGACAGTCAGCACTGAAGCTTTCTTT. Translating it yields CASSDWTVSTEAFF.

This clonotype has a count of ten or more. CDR3 protein: CASTYLSSVSPGRTEAFF. In nucleotides, the CDR3 is TGTGCCAGCACCTACCTCAGCTCCGTATCCCCCGGGCGCACTGAAGCTTTCTTT. The chain joins TRBV6-5 to TRBJ1-1; D is uncertain. This CDR3 comprises 18 residues. Germline assignment: CDR1 MNHEY and CDR2 SVGAGI. V was clipped by 7 bases and J by 4 bases, with 28 bases between them.

At least ten counts were recorded for this clonotype. This chain joins TRBV6-5 and TRBJ2-7; the D gene is possibly TRBD2 (5 bases). This CDR3 contains 16 residues. V was clipped by 2 bases and J by 7 bases, with 21 bases between them. Looked up from germline, CDR1 is MNHEY and CDR2 is SVGAGI. The CDR3 loop is CASSYQVAFRGSEQYF. In DNA, the CDR3 is TGTGCCAGCAGTTACCAGGTAGCCTTTAGAGGGAGTGAGCAGTACTTC.

This clonotype was found once. This could be a read error, since a much larger clone is one nucleotide away. This chain links TRBV5-1 with TRBJ1-1; a possible D gene is TRBD1 (5 bases). Germline assignment: CDR1 SGHRS and CDR2 YFSETQ. CDR3 length equals 11 residues. Between the trimmed V and J ends, which lost 2 bases and 11 bases, there was a span of 10 bases. CDR3 DNA sequence: TGCGCCAGCAGCTTAGCACAGGAGGCTTTCTTT. Residues: CASSLAQEAFF. Full variable domain (remainder filled in from reference TRBV5-1 and TRBJ1-1): KAGVTQTPRYLIKTRGQQVTLSCSPISGHRSVSWYQQTPGQGLQFLFEYFSETQRNKGNFPGRFSGRQFSNSRSEMNVSTLELGDSALYLCASSLAQEAFFGQGTRLTVV.

Ten or more counts support this clonotype. The V call is TRBV7-9, the J call TRBJ2-7, with D perhaps matching TRBD2 (5 bases). V was clipped by 4 bases and J by 9 bases, with 16 bases between them. This CDR3 has 13 residues. Germline CDR1 SEHNR, CDR2 FQNEAQ (reference sequence). The CDR3 DNA is TGTGCCAGCAGCTCGTCTAGCCCTCTGGGGCAGTACTTC. Translation gives CASSSSSPLGQYF.

This clonotype came up a few times. The genes are TRBV5-1 and TRBJ2-2, with 9 bases matching TRBD2. Germline V gene sequence: CDR1 SGHRS, CDR2 YFSETQ. Trimming removed 4 bases from V and 4 bases from J; junction bases left unmatched: 5. CDR3 length equals 15 residues. The CDR3 coding sequence is TGCGCCAGCAGCCTAGCGGGGCTTGGCACCGGGGAGCTGTTTTTT. Protein sequence: CASSLAGLGTGELFF.

Only a few counts were recorded for this clonotype. This chain connects TRBV6-2 or TRBV6-3 to TRBJ2-3; D is unclear. This CDR3 is 13 amino acids long. CDR1 is MNHEY, CDR2 SVGEGT, per germline. Trimming cost V 5 bases and J 2 bases, with 8 bases left between them. The CDR3 DNA follows: TGTGCCAGCAGTCTTCCACCCACAGATACGCAGTATTTT. Residues: CASSLPPTDTQYF.

This clonotype appeared many times. This sequence joins TRBV12-3 or TRBV12-4 and TRBJ1-5; the match to TRBD1 covers 11 bases. The CDR3 has 15 amino acids. With V trimmed by 6 bases and J by 7 bases, 8 bases remained unmatched. The CDR3 DNA follows: TGTGCCAGCAGCTCCGGGACAGGGGGTTCGCAGCCCCAGCATTTT. It yields the protein CASSSGTGGSQPQHF.

This clonotype has at least ten counts. V usage is TRBV7-2 and J usage is TRBJ2-1, with D possibly being TRBD2 (5 bases). Trimming left V 4 bases short and J 3 bases short, with 7 bases between. The germline CDR1 and CDR2 sequences are SGHTA and FQGNSA. The length of the CDR3 is 13 residues. In DNA form, the CDR3 reads TGTGCCAGCAGCTCAGCGGTCTACAATGAGCAGTTCTTC. This sequence encodes CASSSAVYNEQFF.

This clonotype has a handful of counts. The chain's CDR3 is CASSYERGRGRGEQFF. Here the CDR3 DNA reads TGTGCCAGCAGCTACGAGAGGGGGCGAGGAAGAGGAGAGCAGTTCTTC. This rearrangement joins TRBV11-2 to TRBJ2-1, with 7 bases matching TRBD1. Germline loops: CDR1 SGHAT, CDR2 FQNNGV. CDR3 length: 16 amino acids. The junction had 16 bases not matched to a gene; V was cut back by 4 bases and J by 10 bases. The full variable domain, in which reference TRBV11-2 and TRBJ2-1 provide the parts outside the CDR3, is EAGVAQSPRYKIIEKRQSVAFWCNPISGHATLYWYQQILGQGPKLLIQFQNNGVVDDSQLPKDRFSAERLKGVDSTLKIQPAKLEDSAVYLCASSYERGRGRGEQFFGPGTRLTVL.

This clonotype was observed at least ten times. CDR3 amino acids: CASSSPGYPDTQYF. CDR3 DNA: TGCGCCAGCAGCTCTCCAGGGTACCCAGATACGCAGTATTTT. The chain employs TRBV5-1 and TRBJ2-3; possibly TRBD1 for D (5 bases). The V gene's germline CDR1 is SGHRS and CDR2 YFSETQ. The CDR3 sequence is 14 residues long. V was shortened by 3 bases and J by 4 bases, with 12 bases between the two germline ends.

This clonotype has at least ten counts. V is TRBV5-4 and J is TRBJ2-3; D uncertain. V was shortened by 0 bases and J by 6 bases, with 17 bases between the two germline ends. This CDR3 is 16 amino acids long. The V gene's germline CDR1 is SGHNT and CDR2 YYREEE (reference sequence). CDR3 sequence: CASSLDPFIEGDTQYF. In DNA form, the CDR3 reads TGTGCCAGCAGCTTGGATCCCTTCATTGAAGGGGATACGCAGTATTTT.

This rearrangement joins TRBV11-2 to TRBJ2-3; TRBD1 matches at 7 bases. V dropped 1 base and J dropped 3; count of bases not matched to a gene: 4. Germline values: CDR1 SGHAT, CDR2 FQNNGV. The CDR3 runs to 15 residues. The CDR3 sequence: CASSLGDRVTDTQYF. The CDR3 DNA reads as TGTGCCAGCAGCTTAGGCGACAGGGTTACAGATACGCAGTATTTT.

This clonotype occurred many times. V gene TRBV7-3 combines with J gene TRBJ1-2, with D hard to call. Germline V gene lookup returns CDR1 SGHTA and CDR2 FQGTGA. The CDR3 is made up of 15 amino acids. Between the trimmed V and J ends, which lost 1 base and 5 bases, there was a span of 14 bases. CDR3 DNA sequence: TGTGCCAGCAGCTTAATCTCCGGCAGTGAATATGGCTACACCTTC. As protein: CASSLISGSEYGYTF.

This clonotype was seen repeatedly, ten times or more. The V and J genes are TRBV20-1 and TRBJ2-5; 7 nucleotides line up with TRBD1. V gave up 1 base and J gave up 10 bases; unmatched junction bases: 12. This CDR3 region has 14 residues. CDR1 and CDR2 (germline): DFQATT, SNEGSKA (reference sequence). CDR3 loop: CSARVARDSRFQYF. CDR3 DNA sequence: TGCAGTGCTAGAGTGGCCCGGGACAGCCGCTTCCAGTACTTC.

This clonotype occurred many times. The chain carries TRBV20-1 and TRBJ2-1; TRBD1 might be the D (5 bases). CDR3 length: 12 amino acids. V shed 1 base and J shed 10 bases, with 11 bases lying between them. Germline CDR1 and CDR2: DFQATT and SNEGSKA (reference sequence). CDR3 nucleotide sequence: TGCAGTGCTAGAGGCAGGGAAAACGAGCAGTTCTTC. This codes for CSARGRENEQFF.